This T cell receptor (beta chain) comes out of a study of cytomegalovirus exposure and HLA in healthy donors. Study-wide points: Most TCR sequences were uncommon, yet certain public TCRs appeared in many donors. Donors were assumed by presence/absence analyses to have roughly uniform sequencing depth. Several V segments, TRBV6-2 and TRBV6-3 among them, could not be told apart and were dropped. A later analysis found that most CMV-associated TCR beta chains appeared HLA-restricted.

V lost 5 bases, J lost 5 bases, and 5 bases stayed unmatched. This CDR3 region has 14 residues. Germline V gives CDR1 SEHNR, CDR2 FQNEAQ (reference sequence). As for this clone: Its specificity is not known.

The PCR ran on 60 Vbeta and 13 Jbeta primers. The assay was immunoSEQ multiplex PCR, and TCRdb's table has in-frame clones only and misses some. This repertoire includes fewer than 85,000 clones. V and J are TRBV7-9 and TRBJ2-5; 10 bases align to TRBD1. Material: PBMCs. The TCR comes from a man aged 25 to 40 in good health and CMV-seronegative. The CDR3 sequence is CASSRDRGYETQYF. The CDR3 DNA follows: TGTGCCAGCAGCAGGGACAGGGGCTACGAGACCCAGTACTTC. The whole variable domain, remainder taken from reference TRBV7-9 and TRBJ2-5, is DTGVSQNPRHKITKRGQNVTFRCDPISEHNRLYWYRQTLGQGPEFLTYFQNEAQLEKSRLLSDRFSAERPKGSFSTLEIQRTEQGDSAMYLCASSRDRGYETQYFGPGTRLLVL.